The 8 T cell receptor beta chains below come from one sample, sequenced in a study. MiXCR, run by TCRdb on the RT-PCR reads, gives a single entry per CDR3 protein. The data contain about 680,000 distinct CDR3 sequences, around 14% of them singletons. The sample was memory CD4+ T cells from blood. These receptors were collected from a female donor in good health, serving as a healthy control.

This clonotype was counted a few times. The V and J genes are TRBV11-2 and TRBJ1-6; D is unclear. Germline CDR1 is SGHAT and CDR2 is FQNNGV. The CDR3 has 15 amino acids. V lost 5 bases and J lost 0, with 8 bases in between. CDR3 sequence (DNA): TGTGCCAGCAGCCGAGAAGGCTCCTATAATTCACCCCTCCACTTT. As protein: CASSREGSYNSPLHF. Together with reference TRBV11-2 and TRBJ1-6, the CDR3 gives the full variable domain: EAGVAQSPRYKIIEKRQSVAFWCNPISGHATLYWYQQILGQGPKLLIQFQNNGVVDDSQLPKDRFSAERLKGVDSTLKIQPAKLEDSAVYLCASSREGSYNSPLHFGNGTRLTVT.

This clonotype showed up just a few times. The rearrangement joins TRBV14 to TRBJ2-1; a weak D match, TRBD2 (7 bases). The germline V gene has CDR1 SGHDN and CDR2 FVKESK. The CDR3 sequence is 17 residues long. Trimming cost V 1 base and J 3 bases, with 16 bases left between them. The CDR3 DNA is TGTGCCAGCAGCCAAGTGGGCCGGGGGGCTGGCTACAATGAGCAGTTCTTC. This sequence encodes CASSQVGRGAGYNEQFF.

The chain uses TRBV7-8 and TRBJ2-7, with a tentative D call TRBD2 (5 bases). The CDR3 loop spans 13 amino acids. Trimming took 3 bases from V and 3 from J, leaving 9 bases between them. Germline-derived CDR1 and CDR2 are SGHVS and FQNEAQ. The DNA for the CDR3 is TGTGCCAGCAGCTTCGCTAGCAACTACGAGCAGTACTTC. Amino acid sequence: CASSFASNYEQYF.

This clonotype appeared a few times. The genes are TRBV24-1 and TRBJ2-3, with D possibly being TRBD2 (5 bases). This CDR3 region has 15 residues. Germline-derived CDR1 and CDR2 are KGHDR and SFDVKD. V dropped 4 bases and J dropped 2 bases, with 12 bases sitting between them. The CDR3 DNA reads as TGTGCCACCAGTGACCCCTCAGCGGACACAGATACGCAGTATTTT. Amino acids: CATSDPSADTDTQYF.

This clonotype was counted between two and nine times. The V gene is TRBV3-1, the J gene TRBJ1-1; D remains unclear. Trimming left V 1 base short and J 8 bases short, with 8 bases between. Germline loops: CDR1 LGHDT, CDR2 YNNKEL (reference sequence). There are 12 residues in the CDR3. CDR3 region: CASSQGGREAFF. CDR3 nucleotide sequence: TGTGCCAGCAGCCAAGGTGGCAGGGAAGCTTTCTTT.

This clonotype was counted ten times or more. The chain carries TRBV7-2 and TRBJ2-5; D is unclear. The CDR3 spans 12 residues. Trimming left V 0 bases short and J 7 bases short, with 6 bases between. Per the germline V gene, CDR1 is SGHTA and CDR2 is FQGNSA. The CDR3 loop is CASSLAAGTQYF. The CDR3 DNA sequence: TGTGCCAGCAGCTTAGCGGCAGGGACCCAGTACTTC.

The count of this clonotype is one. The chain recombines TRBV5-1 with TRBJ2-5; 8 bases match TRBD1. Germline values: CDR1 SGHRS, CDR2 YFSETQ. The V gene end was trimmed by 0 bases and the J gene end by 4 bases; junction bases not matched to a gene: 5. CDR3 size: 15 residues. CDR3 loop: CASSLEGRGRETQYF. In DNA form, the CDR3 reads TGCGCCAGCAGCTTGGAGGGCAGGGGGCGAGAGACCCAGTACTTC.

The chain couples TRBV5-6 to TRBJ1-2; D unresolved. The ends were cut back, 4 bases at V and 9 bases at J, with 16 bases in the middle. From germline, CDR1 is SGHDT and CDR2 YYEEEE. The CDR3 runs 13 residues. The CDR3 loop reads CASSATSTVRYTF. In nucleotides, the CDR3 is TGTGCCAGCAGCGCCACATCTACAGTTCGCTACACCTTC.